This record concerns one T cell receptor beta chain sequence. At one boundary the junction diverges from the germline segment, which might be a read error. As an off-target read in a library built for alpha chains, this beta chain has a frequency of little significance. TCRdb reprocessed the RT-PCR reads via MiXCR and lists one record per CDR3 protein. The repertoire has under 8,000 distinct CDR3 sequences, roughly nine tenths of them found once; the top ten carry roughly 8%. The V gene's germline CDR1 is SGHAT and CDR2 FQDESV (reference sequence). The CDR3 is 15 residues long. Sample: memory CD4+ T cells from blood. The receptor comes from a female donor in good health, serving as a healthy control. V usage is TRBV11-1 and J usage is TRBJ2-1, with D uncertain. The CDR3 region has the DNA TGTGCCAGCGGACCAAGAGAGAGCTCCTATAATGAGCAGTTCTTC. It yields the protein CASGPRESSYNEQFF.